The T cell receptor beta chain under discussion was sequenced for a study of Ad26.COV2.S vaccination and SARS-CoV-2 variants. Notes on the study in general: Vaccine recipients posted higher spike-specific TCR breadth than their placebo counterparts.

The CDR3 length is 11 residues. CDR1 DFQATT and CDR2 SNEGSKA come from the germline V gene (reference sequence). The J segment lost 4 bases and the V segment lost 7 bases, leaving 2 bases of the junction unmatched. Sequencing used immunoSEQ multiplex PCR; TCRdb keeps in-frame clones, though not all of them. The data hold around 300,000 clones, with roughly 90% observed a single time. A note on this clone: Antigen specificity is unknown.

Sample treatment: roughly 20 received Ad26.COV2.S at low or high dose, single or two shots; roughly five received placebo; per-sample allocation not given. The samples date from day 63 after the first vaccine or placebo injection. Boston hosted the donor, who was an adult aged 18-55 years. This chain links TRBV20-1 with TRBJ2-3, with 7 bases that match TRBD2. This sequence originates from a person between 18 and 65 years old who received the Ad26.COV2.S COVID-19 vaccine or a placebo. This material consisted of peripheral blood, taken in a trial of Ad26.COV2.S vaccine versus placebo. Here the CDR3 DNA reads TGCAGTGGGGGGAGGGCAGATACGCAGTATTTT. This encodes CSGGRADTQYF.